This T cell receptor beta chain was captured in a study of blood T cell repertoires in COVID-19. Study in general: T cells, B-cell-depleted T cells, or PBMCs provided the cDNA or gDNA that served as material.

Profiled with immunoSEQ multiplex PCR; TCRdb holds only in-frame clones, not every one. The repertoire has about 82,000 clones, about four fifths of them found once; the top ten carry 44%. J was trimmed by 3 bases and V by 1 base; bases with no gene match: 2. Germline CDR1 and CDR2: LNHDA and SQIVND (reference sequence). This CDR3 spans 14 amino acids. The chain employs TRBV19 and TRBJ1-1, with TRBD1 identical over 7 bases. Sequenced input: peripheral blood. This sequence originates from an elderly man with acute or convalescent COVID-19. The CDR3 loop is CASSIGRGYTEAFF. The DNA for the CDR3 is TGTGCCAGTAGTATAGGCAGGGGGTACACTGAAGCTTTCTTT.